Presented here are 12 T cell receptor beta chains from one specimen sequenced in a study of T cell repertoires in cytomegalovirus infection. These receptors' antigens are unknown. TCRdb passed the reads through MiXCR, listing each CDR3 protein once. The table includes some 350,000 distinct CDR3 sequences, about a third detected once. Sequenced here: cultured PBMCs, sampled from culture after CMV antigen stimulation. The receptor source for this set is a human donor in good health (CMV status not recorded). Some clones in this sample may be carry-over from other donors' samples.

This clonotype was counted many times. V and J are TRBV7-4 and TRBJ1-5; 8 bases are a match to TRBD1. V trimming: 7 bases; J trimming: 2 bases; junction bases outside the gene matches: 16. The CDR3 is made up of 18 amino acids. The germline CDR1 and CDR2 sequences are SGHVT and SQSDAQ. The CDR3 protein is CASILGNRGFVCNQPQHF. The CDR3 nucleotides are TGTGCCAGCATCTTGGGGAACAGGGGGTTTGTTTGCAATCAGCCCCAGCATTTT.

The chain links TRBV19 to TRBJ2-4; 9 bases match TRBD1. In germline, CDR1 is LNHDA, CDR2 SQIVND (reference sequence). The CDR3 spans 14 residues. V lost 3 bases to trimming and J lost 7 bases; unmatched junction nucleotides: 4. CDR3 nucleotides: TGTGCCAGTAGTATGGGACAGGGTTGGAACATTCAGTACTTC. As protein: CASSMGQGWNIQYF.

This chain links TRBV15 with TRBJ2-5; 11 bases map to TRBD1. The junction had 6 bases not matched to a gene; V was cut back by 5 bases and J by 4 bases. Germline CDR1 is LNHNV and CDR2 is YYDKDF (reference sequence). This CDR3 is 15 amino acids long. The CDR3, as DNA: TGTGCCACCAGCCGCCGGGACAGGGGGGGAGAGACCCAGTACTTC. Protein product: CATSRRDRGGETQYF.

This clonotype was seen a single time. The chain recombines TRBV6-1 with TRBJ2-5, with 7 positions matching TRBD1. V lost 5 bases to trimming and J lost 6 bases; unmatched junction nucleotides: 12. The CDR3 length is 15 residues. CDR1 is MNHNS, CDR2 SASEGT, per germline. CDR3 region: CASSYESGGEQTQYF. In nucleotides, the CDR3 is TGTGCCAGCAGTTACGAATCAGGGGGAGAACAGACCCAGTACTTC.

V is TRBV6-5 and J is TRBJ2-2; D unresolved. CDR1 and CDR2 from the germline V gene are MNHEY and SVGAGI. The germline V and J ends were trimmed by 2 bases and 6 bases, with 10 bases remaining between them. The CDR3 extends over 14 amino acids. The DNA of the CDR3 is TGTGCCAGCAGTTACGACCTGGCGGCCGGGGAGCTGTTTTTT. This sequence encodes CASSYDLAAGELFF.

This clonotype was seen once. The chain couples TRBV12-3 or TRBV12-4 to TRBJ1-3; D gene unclear. Between the trimmed V and J ends, which lost 3 bases and 0 bases, there was a span of 6 bases. The CDR3 length is 14 residues. CDR3 nucleotide sequence: TGTGCCAGCAGTTTTATCGGCTCTGGAAACACCATATATTTT. Its protein product is CASSFIGSGNTIYF.

This clonotype was seen only a few times. This chain links TRBV11-2 with TRBJ2-6; D is unresolved. The V gene lost 5 bases and the J gene lost 3 bases, with 8 bases spanning the gap. This CDR3 has 14 residues. Germline loops: CDR1 SGHAT, CDR2 FQNNGV. DNA of the CDR3: TGTGCCAGCAGCCTAACCTTTGGGGCCAACGTCCTGACTTTC. As protein: CASSLTFGANVLTF.

The J gene is TRBJ2-1, the V gene TRBV6-2 or TRBV6-3; 9 bases align to TRBD2. This CDR3 is 16 amino acids long. Germline loops: CDR1 MNHEY, CDR2 SVGEGT. V lost 0 bases to trimming and J lost 3 bases; unmatched junction nucleotides: 3. CDR3 bases: TGTGCCAGCAGTTACTCGACGCGGGAGGGCTACAATGAGCAGTTCTTC. Protein: CASSYSTREGYNEQFF.

This clonotype was recorded a few times. The chain recombines TRBV5-6 with TRBJ2-5; a possible D gene is TRBD1 (6 bases). V lost 1 base and J lost 7, with 11 bases in between. The length of the CDR3 is 13 residues. Germline loops: CDR1 SGHDT, CDR2 YYEEEE. The CDR3 spells CASSLRPQGTQYF. CDR3 nucleotides: TGTGCCAGCAGCTTGAGGCCACAGGGGACCCAGTACTTC. The full variable domain, completed using reference TRBV5-6 and TRBJ2-5, is DAGVTQSPTHLIKTRGQQVTLRCSPKSGHDTVSWYQQALGQGPQFIFQYYEEEERQRGNFPDRFSGHQFPNYSSELNVNALLLGDSALYLCASSLRPQGTQYFGPGTRLLVL.

This clonotype has more than one count but fewer than ten. The chain couples TRBV4-1 to TRBJ2-1; D not certain. The germline gives CDR1 MGHRA, CDR2 YSYEKL. The CDR3 covers 13 residues. Trimming left V 4 bases short and J 7 bases short, with 11 bases between. Written as DNA, the CDR3 is TGCGCCAGCAGCCCCCGAGCTGGAAATGAGCAGTTCTTC. As protein: CASSPRAGNEQFF.

This clonotype was counted between two and nine times. V gene TRBV12-3 or TRBV12-4 combines with J gene TRBJ2-3; D possibly corresponds to TRBD2 (9 bases). The CDR3 loop spans 18 amino acids. V lost 2 bases to trimming and J lost 3 bases, with 21 bases between them. CDR3 sequence: CASSLRDRRGLATDTQYF. For the CDR3, the DNA is TGTGCCAGCAGTTTAAGGGACAGGCGGGGACTAGCTACAGATACGCAGTATTTT.

This sequence joins TRBV10-1 and TRBJ2-5, with D unresolved. The germline V gene encodes CDR1 WNHNN and CDR2 SYGVQD (reference sequence). V was clipped by 8 bases and J by 1 base, with 8 bases between them. CDR3 size: 12 residues. CDR3 bases: TGCGCCAGCGGGAATCCCCAAGAGACCCAGTACTTC. It translates to CASGNPQETQYF.